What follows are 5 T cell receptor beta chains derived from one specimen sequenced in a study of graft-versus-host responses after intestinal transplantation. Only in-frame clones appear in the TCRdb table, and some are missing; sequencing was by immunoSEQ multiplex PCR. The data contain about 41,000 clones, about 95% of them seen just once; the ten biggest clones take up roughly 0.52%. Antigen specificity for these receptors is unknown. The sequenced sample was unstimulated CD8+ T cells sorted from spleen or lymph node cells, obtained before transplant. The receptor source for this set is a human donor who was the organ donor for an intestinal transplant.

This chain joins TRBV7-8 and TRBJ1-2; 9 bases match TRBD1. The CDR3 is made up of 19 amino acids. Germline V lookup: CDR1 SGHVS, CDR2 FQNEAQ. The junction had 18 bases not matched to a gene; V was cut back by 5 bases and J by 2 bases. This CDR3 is CASSAFSSRDRDSNYGYTF. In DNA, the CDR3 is TGTGCCAGCAGCGCCTTCTCGAGCCGGGACAGGGATTCGAACTATGGCTACACCTTC.

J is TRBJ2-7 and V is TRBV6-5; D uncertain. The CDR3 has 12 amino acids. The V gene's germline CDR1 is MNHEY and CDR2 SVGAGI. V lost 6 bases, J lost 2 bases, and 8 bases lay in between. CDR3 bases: TGTGCCAGCAGCCCCTCCCCCTACGAGCAGTACTTC. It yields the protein CASSPSPYEQYF.

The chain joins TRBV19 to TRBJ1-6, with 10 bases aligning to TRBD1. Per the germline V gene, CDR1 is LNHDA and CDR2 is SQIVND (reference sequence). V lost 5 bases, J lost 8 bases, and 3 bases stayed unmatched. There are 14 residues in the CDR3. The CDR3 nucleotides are TGTGCCAGTAGTGCGACAGGGGGCTATTCACCCCTCCACTTT. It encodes CASSATGGYSPLHF.

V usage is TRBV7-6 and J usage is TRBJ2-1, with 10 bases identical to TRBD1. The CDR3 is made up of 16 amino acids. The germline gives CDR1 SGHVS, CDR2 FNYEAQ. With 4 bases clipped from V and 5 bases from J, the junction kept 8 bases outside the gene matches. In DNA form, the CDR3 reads TGTGCCAGCAGCTGGGTGGGACAGGGGATCCACAATGAGCAGTTCTTC. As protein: CASSWVGQGIHNEQFF.

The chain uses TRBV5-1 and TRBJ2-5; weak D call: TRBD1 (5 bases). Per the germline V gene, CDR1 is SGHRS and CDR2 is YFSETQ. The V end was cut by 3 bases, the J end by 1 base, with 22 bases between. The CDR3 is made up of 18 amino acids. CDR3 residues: CASSYASLTAGLQETQYF. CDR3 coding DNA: TGCGCCAGCAGCTATGCCTCCCTGACAGCAGGGCTCCAAGAGACCCAGTACTTC. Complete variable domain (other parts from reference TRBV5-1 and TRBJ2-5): KAGVTQTPRYLIKTRGQQVTLSCSPISGHRSVSWYQQTPGQGLQFLFEYFSETQRNKGNFPGRFSGRQFSNSRSEMNVSTLELGDSALYLCASSYASLTAGLQETQYFGPGTRLLVL.